Below, 20 T cell receptor beta chains from the same sample are listed, as sequenced in a study of blood T cell repertoires in COVID-19. Some clones are missing from TCRdb's copy, which holds only in-frame ones; the method was immunoSEQ multiplex PCR. The sample has 150,000 to 200,000 clones; about 85% are singletons. The specimen was peripheral blood. These receptors were collected from a person aged 65-85 years with COVID-19, enrolled during active disease.

This clone was seen only once. The chain links TRBV7-3 to TRBJ2-4; the match to TRBD2 covers 7 bases. V trimming: 1 base; J trimming: 9 bases; junction bases outside the gene matches: 9. The CDR3 is 15 residues long. Per germline, CDR1 SGHTA and CDR2 FQGTGA. The CDR3 sequence is CASSLMGGTNRIQYF. The CDR3 coding sequence is TGTGCCAGCAGCTTAATGGGGGGGACTAATCGCATTCAGTACTTC.

CDR3 DNA sequence: TGCGCCAGCAGCTTGGAGGCGAGCGGGGCCTACAATGAGCAGTTCTTC. It yields the protein CASSLEASGAYNEQFF. The chain carries TRBV5-1 and TRBJ2-1; 7 bases are shared with TRBD2. The CDR3 is 16 amino acids. V dropped 0 bases and J dropped 2; count of bases not matched to a gene: 5. CDR1 SGHRS and CDR2 YFSETQ come from the germline V gene.

The genes are TRBV9 and TRBJ2-1; 10 bases align to TRBD2. The CDR3 covers 17 residues. V dropped 0 bases and J dropped 0; count of bases not matched to a gene: 3. Germline CDR1 reads SGDLS; CDR2 reads YYNGEE. CDR3 sequence reads: CASSVGTSGTSYNEQFF. CDR3 DNA sequence: TGTGCCAGCAGCGTAGGGACTAGCGGAACCTCCTACAATGAGCAGTTCTTC. Complete variable domain (other parts from reference TRBV9 and TRBJ2-1): DSGVTQTPKHLITATGQRVTLRCSPRSGDLSVYWYQQSLDQGLQFLIQYYNGEERAKGNILERFSAQQFPDLHSELNLSSLELGDSALYFCASSVGTSGTSYNEQFFGPGTRLTVL.

The V call is TRBV7-2, the J call TRBJ2-1, with a weak D call TRBD2 (5 bases). Trimming stripped 0 bases from V and 6 bases from J, with 12 bases between. The CDR3 extends over 15 amino acids. Germline-derived CDR1 and CDR2 are SGHTA and FQGNSA. In nucleotides, the CDR3 is TGTGCCAGCAGCTTAGCCGGGCTACGGGGCAATGAGCAGTTCTTC. Translated, it gives CASSLAGLRGNEQFF. Filled out from reference TRBV7-2 and TRBJ2-1, the complete variable domain reads GAGVSQSPSNKVTEKGKDVELRCDPISGHTALYWYRQSLGQGLEFLIYFQGNSAPDKSGLPSDRFSAERTGGSVSTLTIQRTQQEDSAVYLCASSLAGLRGNEQFFGPGTRLTVL.

The chain uses TRBV10-3 and TRBJ2-3; possibly TRBD2 for D (5 bases). The CDR3 covers 15 residues. Trimming took 8 bases from V and 2 from J, leaving 17 bases between them. Germline CDR1 reads ENHRY; CDR2 reads SYGVKD. The CDR3 is CAILTGDPNTDTQYF. The CDR3 region has the DNA TGTGCCATCCTGACCGGGGATCCTAACACAGATACGCAGTATTTT.

V and J are TRBV2 and TRBJ2-1; D unclear. This CDR3 has 12 amino acids. Germline V gene data show CDR1 as SNHLY and CDR2 as FYNNEI. V was trimmed by 6 bases and J by 8 bases, leaving 11 bases between them. DNA of the CDR3: TGTGCCAGCAGACGACTGGCCGATGAGCAGTTCTTC. This encodes CASRRLADEQFF.

The chain uses TRBV4-1 and TRBJ2-2, with TRBD1 matching 8 bases. Germline V CDR1 and CDR2: MGHRA, YSYEKL. The CDR3 loop spans 16 amino acids. The V segment lost 4 bases and the J segment 3 bases; nucleotides outside the gene matches: 7. The CDR3, as DNA: TGCGCCAGCAGCCCCCTCGGACAGGGCCACACCGGGGAGCTGTTTTTT. Amino acid sequence: CASSPLGQGHTGELFF.

There are a few counts of this clone. The chain joins TRBV24-1 to TRBJ2-1; D is ambiguous. Per the germline V gene, CDR1 is KGHDR and CDR2 is SFDVKD. The CDR3 loop spans 14 amino acids. Trimming took off 0 bases at V and 8 bases at J, with 10 bases between the two ends. The CDR3 is CATSDLSGRDEQFF. In nucleotides, the CDR3 is TGTGCCACCAGTGATTTGTCGGGTCGAGATGAGCAGTTCTTC.

The chain is built from TRBV19 and TRBJ2-6; D ambiguous. The germline V and J ends were trimmed by 7 bases and 0 bases, with 10 bases remaining between them. The germline V gene encodes CDR1 LNHDA and CDR2 SQIVND (reference sequence). This CDR3 region has 15 residues. CDR3 amino acids: CASNQFSSGANVLTF. The CDR3 nucleotides are TGTGCCAGTAATCAATTCAGCTCTGGGGCCAACGTCCTGACTTTC.

The DNA for the CDR3 is TGTGCCAGCAGTTTAGGGACAGACACAGATACGCAGTATTTT. Its translation is CASSLGTDTDTQYF. The J gene is TRBJ2-3, the V gene TRBV9, with TRBD1 identical over 7 bases. CDR1 and CDR2 from the germline V gene are SGDLS and YYNGEE. This CDR3 comprises 14 residues. The ends lost 5 bases at V and 2 bases at J; junction bases unmatched: 5.

In its sample, this clone was seen a few times. The V and J genes are TRBV5-1 and TRBJ1-4, with D hard to call. CDR1 and CDR2 (germline): SGHRS, YFSETQ. V was trimmed by 0 bases and J by 5 bases, leaving 8 bases between them. The CDR3 is made up of 14 amino acids. This CDR3 reads CASSLAPPNEKLFF. The CDR3 DNA follows: TGCGCCAGCAGCTTGGCCCCCCCAAATGAAAAACTGTTTTTT.

V and J are TRBV19 and TRBJ1-2; no clear D. The germline V and J ends were trimmed by 0 bases and 4 bases, with 18 bases remaining between them. CDR3 size: 17 residues. The germline gives CDR1 LNHDA, CDR2 SQIVND (reference sequence). The CDR3 DNA reads TGTGCCAGTAGTATAGAGGTGTCGGGGAGGCCGTTCTATGGCTACACCTTC. Its protein product is CASSIEVSGRPFYGYTF.

The rearrangement uses TRBV5-1 and TRBJ1-2; 7 nucleotides align to TRBD1. From germline, CDR1 is SGHRS and CDR2 YFSETQ. V lost 3 bases, J lost 4 bases, and 3 bases stayed unmatched. The CDR3 loop spans 13 amino acids. The CDR3 region is CASSYGTAYGYTF. In nucleotides, the CDR3 is TGCGCCAGCAGCTACGGGACAGCCTATGGCTACACCTTC.

The chain combines TRBV5-3 with TRBJ2-2, with D possibly being TRBD2 (7 bases). TRBV5-3 is known as an ORF, though its function is uncertain. Trimming pared 1 base from V and 3 bases from J, leaving 13 bases between. This CDR3 has 16 amino acids. CDR3 sequence reads: CARSLQGREHTGELFF. The CDR3 DNA is TGTGCCAGAAGCTTGCAGGGGCGGGAGCACACCGGGGAGCTGTTTTTT.

The J gene is TRBJ1-5, the V gene TRBV21-1; TRBD1 was called by the table and not checked on the DNA. TRBV21-1 is shown as a pseudogene. This CDR3 contains 17 residues. This CDR3 is CASSKANYRVGFWPQHF. The CDR3 DNA sequence: TGTGCCAGCAGCAAAGCAAATTACAGGGTCGGATTTTGGCCCCAGCATTTT.

The rearrangement links TRBV30 to TRBJ2-7; 7 bases align to TRBD2. Germline V CDR1 and CDR2: GTSNPN, SVGIG (reference sequence). The length of the CDR3 is 14 residues. The J segment lost 3 bases and the V segment lost 0 bases, leaving 5 bases of the junction unmatched. CDR3 DNA sequence: TGTGCCTGGAGTGTGGGGGGGACGGGCTACGAGCAGTACTTC. Translating gives CAWSVGGTGYEQYF.

V is TRBV27 and J is TRBJ2-3; 11 bases align to TRBD2. CDR1 MNHEY and CDR2 SMNVEV come from the germline V gene (reference sequence). There are 15 residues in the CDR3. With V trimmed by 4 bases and J by 2 bases, 2 bases remained unmatched. The CDR3 region is CASSWTSGHTDTQYF. The CDR3 nucleotides read TGTGCCAGCAGTTGGACTAGCGGGCACACAGATACGCAGTATTTT.

The V and J genes are TRBV6-5 and TRBJ1-2; perhaps TRBD1 as D (5 bases). CDR3 length: 15 amino acids. V lost 3 bases to trimming and J lost 2 bases, with 13 bases between them. Germline CDR1 reads MNHEY; CDR2 reads SVGAGI. The CDR3 nucleotides read TGTGCCAGCAGTTATTCCCAACGGGGGAACTATGGCTACACCTTC. Protein product: CASSYSQRGNYGYTF.

The rearrangement links TRBV18 to TRBJ1-1; perhaps TRBD1 as D (5 bases). Germline V lookup: CDR1 KGHSH, CDR2 LQKENI. This CDR3 comprises 14 residues. The V gene lost 5 bases and the J gene lost 1 base, with 11 bases spanning the gap. The CDR3 here is CASSEGQRNTEAFF. DNA for the CDR3: TGTGCCAGCTCAGAAGGACAACGGAACACTGAAGCTTTCTTT.

The J gene is TRBJ1-2, the V gene TRBV19; the D gene is possibly TRBD1 (5 bases). The V gene lost 4 bases and the J gene lost 1 base, with 10 bases spanning the gap. The CDR3 is made up of 14 amino acids. From germline, CDR1 is LNHDA and CDR2 SQIVND (reference sequence). CDR3 nucleotide sequence: TGTGCCAGTAGTACGGACACTAATAACTATGGCTACACCTTC. Translation: CASSTDTNNYGYTF.